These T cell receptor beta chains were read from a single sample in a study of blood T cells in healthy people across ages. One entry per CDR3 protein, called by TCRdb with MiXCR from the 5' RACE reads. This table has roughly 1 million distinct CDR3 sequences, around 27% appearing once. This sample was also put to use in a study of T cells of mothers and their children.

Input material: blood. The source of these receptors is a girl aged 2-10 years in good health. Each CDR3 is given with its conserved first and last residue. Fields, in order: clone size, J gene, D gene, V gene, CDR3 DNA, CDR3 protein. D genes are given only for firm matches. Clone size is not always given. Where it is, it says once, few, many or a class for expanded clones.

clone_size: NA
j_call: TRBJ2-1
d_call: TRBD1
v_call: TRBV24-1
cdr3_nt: TGTGCCACCAGTGATTTGGGGACAGGCTCCTACAATGAGCAGTTCTTC
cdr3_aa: CATSDLGTGSYNEQFF

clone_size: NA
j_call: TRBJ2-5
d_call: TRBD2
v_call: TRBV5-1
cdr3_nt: TGCGCCAGCAGCACGGCTAGCGGGAGTGGTGAGACCCAGTACTTC
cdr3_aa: CASSTASGSGETQYF

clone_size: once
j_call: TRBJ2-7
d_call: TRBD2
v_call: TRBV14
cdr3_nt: TGTGCCAGCAGCCAAGATTTTACTAGCGGAACCTACGAGCAGTACTTC
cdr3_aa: CASSQDFTSGTYEQYF

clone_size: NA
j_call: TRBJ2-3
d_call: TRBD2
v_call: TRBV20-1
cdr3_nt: TGCAGTGCTTTGACTAGCGCCACAGATACGCAGTATTTT
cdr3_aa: CSALTSATDTQYF

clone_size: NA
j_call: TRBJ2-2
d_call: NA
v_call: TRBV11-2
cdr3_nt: TGTGCCAGCAGCTTCGAACCGGGCCACAGGGATGGCGGGGAGCTGTTTTTT
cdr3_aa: CASSFEPGHRDGGELFF

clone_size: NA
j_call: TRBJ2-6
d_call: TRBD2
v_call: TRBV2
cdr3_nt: TGTGCCAGCAGTAGTAGCGGGGGGTCTGGGGCCAACGTCCTGACTTTC
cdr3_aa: CASSSSGGSGANVLTF

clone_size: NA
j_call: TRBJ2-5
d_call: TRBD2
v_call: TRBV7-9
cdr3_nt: TGTGCCAGCAGCCGGGGACTAGCGGGGATGGGAGAGACCCAGTACTTC
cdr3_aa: CASSRGLAGMGETQYF

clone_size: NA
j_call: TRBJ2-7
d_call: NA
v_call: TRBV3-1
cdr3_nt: TGTGCCAGCAGCCAAGGTTCCGGGACACTCGAGCAGTACTTC
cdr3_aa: CASSQGSGTLEQYF

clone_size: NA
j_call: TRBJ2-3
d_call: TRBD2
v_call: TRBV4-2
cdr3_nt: TGTGCCAGCAGCCAAGAGGTGGGACTAGCGGGGGTCACAGATACGCAGTATTTT
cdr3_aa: CASSQEVGLAGVTDTQYF

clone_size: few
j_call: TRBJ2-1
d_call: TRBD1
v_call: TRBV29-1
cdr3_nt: TGCAGCGTTATCGGGACAGCGATATACAATGAGCAGTTCTTC
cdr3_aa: CSVIGTAIYNEQFF

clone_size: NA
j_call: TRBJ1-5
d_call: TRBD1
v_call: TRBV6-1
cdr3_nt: TGTGCCAGCAGCGGGGGGACAGGGCTGCGGCAGCCCCAGCATTTT
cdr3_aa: CASSGGTGLRQPQHF

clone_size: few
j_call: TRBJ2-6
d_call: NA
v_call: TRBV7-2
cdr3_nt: TGTGCCAGCAGCTTAGCGGGAGGCGTCTCTGGGGCCAACGTCCTGACTTTC
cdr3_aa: CASSLAGGVSGANVLTF

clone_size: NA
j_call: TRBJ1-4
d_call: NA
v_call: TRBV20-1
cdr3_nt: TGCAGTGCTAGAGACAGGGGTGAAAAACTGTTTTTT
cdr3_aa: CSARDRGEKLFF

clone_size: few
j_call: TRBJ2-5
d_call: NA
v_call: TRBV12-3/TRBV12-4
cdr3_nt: TGTGCCAGCAGGTCACCGGTCGGCCTCGAGACCCAGTACTTC
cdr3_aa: CASRSPVGLETQYF

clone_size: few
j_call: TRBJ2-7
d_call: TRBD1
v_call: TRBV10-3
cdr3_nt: TGTGCCACAACGGCACAGGGGGCGCAAGAGCAGTACTTC
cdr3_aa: CATTAQGAQEQYF

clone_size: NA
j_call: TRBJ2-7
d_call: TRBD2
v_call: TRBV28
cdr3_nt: TGTGCCAGCAGTCCAGGACTAGAAGACTACGAGCAGTACTTC
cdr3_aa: CASSPGLEDYEQYF

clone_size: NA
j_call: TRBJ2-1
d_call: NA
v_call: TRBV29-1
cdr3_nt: TGCAGCGGGTCTACCACAGGGAATGAGCAGTTCTTC
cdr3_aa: CSGSTTGNEQFF

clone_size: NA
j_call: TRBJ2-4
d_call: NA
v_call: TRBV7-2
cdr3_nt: TGTGCCAGCACCTCGTTGAGCCTAGCCAAAAACATTCAGTACTTC
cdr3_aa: CASTSLSLAKNIQYF

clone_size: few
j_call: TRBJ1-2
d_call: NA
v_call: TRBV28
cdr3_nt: TGTGCCAGCAGTTTCGTACAGGGATCCGGCTACACCTTC
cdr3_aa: CASSFVQGSGYTF

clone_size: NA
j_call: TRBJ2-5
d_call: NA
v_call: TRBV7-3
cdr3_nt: TGTGCCAGCAGCTTAACTGGGGGTTCCCAAGAGACCCAGTACTTC
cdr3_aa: CASSLTGGSQETQYF